These 21 T cell receptor beta chains were sequenced from one sample in a study of identical twins (dated by TCRdb to the mid-2010s). Library creation used 5' RACE. The sequencer was an Illumina HiSeq 2000. Through fastp at Q25 and MiXCR, TCRdb rebuilt clones from the public reads, retaining in-frame beta chains. All rows with the same CDR3 protein become a single entry with the most common DNA and genes. The sample data list a few hundred thousand distinct CDR3 sequences, and nearly 10% of these were observed just once. Roughly 3% of the sample comes from the top ten. This sample also belongs to another study, concerning yellow fever vaccine responses in identical twins.

Sequencing was carried out using PBMCs. Receptor source: a woman aged 18-30 years in good health.

Ten or more counts support this clonotype. The chain uses TRBV6-1 and TRBJ2-3; 9 positions match TRBD1. The junction had 4 bases not matched to a gene; V was cut back by 6 bases and J by 3 bases. The CDR3 contains 14 residues. The germline CDR1 and CDR2 sequences are MNHNS and SASEGT. CDR3 in DNA: TGTGCCAGCAGACCCGGGACAGGGACAGATACGCAGTATTTT. Residues: CASRPGTGTDTQYF.

The sample holds many counts of this clonotype. This chain uses TRBV12-3 or TRBV12-4 with TRBJ2-1; D is possibly TRBD2 (5 bases). V lost 5 bases, J lost 4 bases, and 12 bases lay in between. This CDR3 comprises 14 residues. This chain's CDR3 is CASSPLEGYNEQFF. For the CDR3, the DNA is TGTGCCAGCAGTCCCCTCGAGGGATACAATGAGCAGTTCTTC.

This clonotype was observed a few times. The CDR3 protein is CATSRLVRHEQYF. The CDR3 DNA follows: TGTGCCACCAGCAGGCTAGTTAGGCACGAGCAGTACTTC. This sequence joins TRBV15 and TRBJ2-7; no clear D. CDR1 is LNHNV, CDR2 YYDKDF, per germline (reference sequence). Trimming pared 3 bases from V and 5 bases from J, leaving 11 bases between. The CDR3 loop spans 13 amino acids.

This chain links TRBV30 with TRBJ2-1; tentatively, D is TRBD1 (6 bases). This CDR3 comprises 13 residues. CDR1 and CDR2 (germline): GTSNPN, SVGIG (reference sequence). With 2 bases removed from V and 7 bases from J, the gap between germline ends came to 12 bases. CDR3 sequence (DNA): TGTGCCTGGAGTTGGGGGCGCAGGAATGAGCAGTTCTTC. Protein sequence: CAWSWGRRNEQFF.

This clonotype was observed a handful of times. This chain uses TRBV30 with TRBJ2-1, with 7 bases matching TRBD2. The CDR3 is 14 amino acids. After removal of 2 bases from V and 3 bases from J, the junction contained 4 bases not matched to a gene. Germline V gives CDR1 GTSNPN, CDR2 SVGIG (reference sequence). The CDR3 here is CAWSSERDYNEQFF. CDR3 coding DNA: TGTGCCTGGAGTTCCGAGCGGGACTACAATGAGCAGTTCTTC. Complete variable domain (other parts from reference TRBV30 and TRBJ2-1): SQTIHQWPATLVQPVGSPLSLECTVEGTSNPNLYWYRQAAGRGLQLLFYSVGIGQISSEVPQNLSASRPQDRQFILSSKKLLLSDSGFYLCAWSSERDYNEQFFGPGTRLTVL.

This clonotype was detected many times. The CDR3 DNA reads as TGTGCCAGCAGCTTAGGGACAGAGATCCTTTATAGCAATCAGCCCCAGCATTTT. Its protein is CASSLGTEILYSNQPQHF. The V and J genes are TRBV11-1 and TRBJ1-5; tentatively, D is TRBD1 (6 bases). V dropped 1 base and J dropped 0 bases, with 16 bases sitting between them. From germline, CDR1 is SGHAT and CDR2 FQDESV (reference sequence). This CDR3 has 18 residues. Drawing the rest from reference TRBV11-1 and TRBJ1-5, the complete variable domain is EAEVAQSPRYKITEKSQAVAFWCDPISGHATLYWYRQILGQGPELLVQFQDESVVDDSQLPKDRFSAERLKGVDSTLKIQPAELGDSAMYLCASSLGTEILYSNQPQHFGDGTRLSIL.

This clonotype was picked up many times. V gene TRBV5-1 combines with J gene TRBJ1-1, with D possibly TRBD1 on 6 matching bases. Germline CDR1 is SGHRS and CDR2 is YFSETQ. This CDR3 contains 14 residues. V lost 10 bases to trimming and J lost 6 bases, with 22 bases between them. CDR3: CAGRQDLMHAEAFF. The CDR3, as DNA: TGCGCCGGACGACAGGACCTCATGCACGCTGAAGCTTTCTTT.

The chain combines TRBV11-2 with TRBJ2-1, with D perhaps TRBD2 (6 bases). The ends were cut back, 1 base at V and 5 bases at J, with 15 bases in the middle. This CDR3 contains 16 residues. Germline V CDR1 and CDR2: SGHAT, FQNNGV. The CDR3 nucleotides are TGTGCCAGCAGCTTAGGGAGTAGCGGAAATGACAATGAGCAGTTCTTC. Translation gives CASSLGSSGNDNEQFF.

The rearrangement joins TRBV6-2 or TRBV6-3 to TRBJ2-2, with D possibly TRBD1 on 6 matching bases. Germline values: CDR1 MNHEY, CDR2 SVGEGT. Trimming took off 5 bases at V and 5 bases at J, with 9 bases between the two ends. CDR3 length equals 13 residues. The CDR3, as DNA: TGTGCCAGCAGTCACGGACAGACCGGGGAGCTGTTTTTT. Its protein is CASSHGQTGELFF.

This clonotype was seen repeatedly, ten times or more. In DNA form, the CDR3 reads TGTGCCAGCAGCTCGAGAGAGGACTGGAGCTACGAGCAGTACTTC. Protein sequence: CASSSREDWSYEQYF. V and J are TRBV7-9 and TRBJ2-7; D might be TRBD2 (5 bases). V lost 4 bases and J 3 bases, leaving 16 bases between the germline ends. The CDR3 has 15 residues. Germline V gives CDR1 SEHNR, CDR2 FQNEAQ (reference sequence).

This chain links TRBV5-8 with TRBJ2-1; D may match TRBD1 or TRBD2 (5 bases each). Germline assignment: CDR1 SGHTS and CDR2 YDEGEE. V was pared by 7 bases and J by 7 bases, with 15 bases between. The CDR3 loop spans 13 amino acids. CDR3 loop: CASRKGRENEQFF. The CDR3 DNA reads TGTGCCAGCCGAAAGGGACGGGAAAATGAGCAGTTCTTC. Variable domain in full (rest from reference TRBV5-8 and TRBJ2-1): EAGVTQSPTHLIKTRGQQATLRCSPISGHTSVYWYQQALGLGLQFLLWYDEGEERNRGNFPPRFSGRQFPNYSSELNVNALELEDSALYLCASRKGRENEQFFGPGTRLTVL.

This clonotype was recorded many times. DNA of the CDR3: TGCAGTGCTAAGGACCGTCAGGGGGCGATCACCTACGAGCAGTACTTC. Its translation is CSAKDRQGAITYEQYF. The V and J genes are TRBV20-1 and TRBJ2-7; 8 bases are shared with TRBD1. CDR3 size: 16 residues. CDR1 is DFQATT, CDR2 SNEGSKA, per germline (reference sequence). Unmatched junction bases numbered 13, after V lost 4 bases and J lost 2 bases.

V gene TRBV24-1 combines with J gene TRBJ2-7; 14 bases map to TRBD2. The CDR3 has 19 amino acids. Germline V lookup: CDR1 KGHDR, CDR2 SFDVKD. V gave up 11 bases and J gave up 0 bases; unmatched junction bases: 17. In DNA form, the CDR3 reads TGTGCCAGCTGTGACCAGGGACTAGCGGGAGATATATACTCCTACGAGCAGTACTTC. It specifies CASCDQGLAGDIYSYEQYF.

A few counts support this clonotype. The V and J genes are TRBV10-2 and TRBJ2-7; 9 bases fit TRBD2. Germline CDR1 is WSHSY and CDR2 is SAAADI. V was pared by 11 bases and J by 3 bases, with 5 bases of the junction left unmatched. This CDR3 has 12 amino acids. CDR3 region: CAAGTSSYEQYF. DNA of the CDR3: TGCGCCGCAGGGACTAGCAGCTACGAGCAGTACTTC.

This clonotype was counted only a few times. This chain joins TRBV15 and TRBJ2-7, with D tentatively TRBD2 (6 bases). V lost 8 bases and J 3 bases, leaving 14 bases between the germline ends. The CDR3 runs to 13 residues. CDR1 and CDR2 (germline): LNHNV, YYDKDF (reference sequence). CDR3 residues: CATRDSSGYEQYF. In DNA form, the CDR3 reads TGTGCCACCCGGGACTCCTCGGGCTACGAGCAGTACTTC.

This clonotype was detected a few times. This chain links TRBV20-1 with TRBJ2-5; 9 bases line up with TRBD1. The CDR3 has 15 amino acids. Germline V gene sequence: CDR1 DFQATT, CDR2 SNEGSKA (reference sequence). J gave up 6 bases and V 1 base, and 9 bases lay outside the gene matches. The CDR3 region has the DNA TGCAGTGCTAGAGTTATTTACAGGGGGCTGCAGACCCAGTACTTC. Protein sequence: CSARVIYRGLQTQYF.

This clonotype has a count of ten or more. As DNA, the CDR3 is TGCAGCGCCGAGGGGGCGGGAGGGTCCAACAATGAGCAGTTCTTC. As protein: CSAEGAGGSNNEQFF. The chain joins TRBV29-1 to TRBJ2-1; 9 positions agree with TRBD2. Germline V lookup: CDR1 SQVTM, CDR2 ANQGSEA. V lost 7 bases and J lost 5; bases outside the gene matches: 12. The CDR3 runs to 15 residues.

This clonotype occurred many times. The chain joins TRBV7-3 to TRBJ2-5; the match to TRBD2 covers 8 bases. The CDR3 consists of 17 residues. V dropped 4 bases and J dropped 5; count of bases not matched to a gene: 15. The V gene's germline CDR1 is SGHTA and CDR2 FQGTGA. In DNA, the CDR3 is TGTGCCAGCAGCTCCGGGGGGGGCATCACCGGGGAGGAGACCCAGTACTTC. It encodes CASSSGGGITGEETQYF.

This clonotype came up many times. This rearrangement joins TRBV20-1 to TRBJ1-5, with D tentatively TRBD1 (5 bases). The CDR3 contains 13 residues. Trimming left V 1 base short and J 6 bases short, with 10 bases between. Per the germline V gene, CDR1 is DFQATT and CDR2 is SNEGSKA (reference sequence). The CDR3 region is CSARGQGFQPQHF. CDR3 in DNA: TGCAGTGCTAGAGGGCAGGGATTTCAGCCCCAGCATTTT.

This clonotype was counted many times. The chain employs TRBV29-1 and TRBJ2-7; D not resolved. V shed 3 bases and J shed 3 bases, with 3 bases lying between them. Germline V gene data show CDR1 as SQVTM and CDR2 as ANQGSEA. This CDR3 region has 10 residues. The CDR3: CSVEDYEQYF. For the CDR3, the DNA is TGCAGCGTTGAGGACTACGAGCAGTACTTC.

This clonotype has only a few counts. The V call is TRBV7-8, the J call TRBJ2-3, with TRBD2 identical over 10 bases. The CDR3 has 17 amino acids. Germline values: CDR1 SGHVS, CDR2 FQNEAQ. V was pared by 2 bases and J by 0 bases, with 5 bases of the junction left unmatched. For the CDR3, the DNA is TGTGCCAGCAGCTTACAGAGGACTAGCGGAAGCACAGATACGCAGTATTTT. Translation: CASSLQRTSGSTDTQYF.